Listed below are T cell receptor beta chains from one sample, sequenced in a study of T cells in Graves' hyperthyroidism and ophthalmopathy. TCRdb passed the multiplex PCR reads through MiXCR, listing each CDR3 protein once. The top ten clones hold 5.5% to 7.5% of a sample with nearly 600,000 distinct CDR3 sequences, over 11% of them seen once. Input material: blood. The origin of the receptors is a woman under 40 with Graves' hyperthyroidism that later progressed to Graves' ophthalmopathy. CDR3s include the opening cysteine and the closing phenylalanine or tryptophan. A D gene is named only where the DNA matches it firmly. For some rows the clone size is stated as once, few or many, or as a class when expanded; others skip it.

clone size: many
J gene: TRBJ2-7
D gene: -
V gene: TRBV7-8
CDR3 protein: CASSASTGSTYSYEQYF
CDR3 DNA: TGTGCCAGCAGCGCATCAACAGGGTCCACCTACTCCTACGAGCAGTACTTC

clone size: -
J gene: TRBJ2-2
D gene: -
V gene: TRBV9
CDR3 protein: CASSPPAENTGELFF
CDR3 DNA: TGTGCCAGCAGCCCCCCGGCAGAGAACACCGGGGAGCTGTTTTTT

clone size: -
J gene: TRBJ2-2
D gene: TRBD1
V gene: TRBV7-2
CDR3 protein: CASSLQGALAGELFF
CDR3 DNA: TGTGCCAGCAGTTTACAGGGGGCCCTCGCCGGGGAGCTGTTTTTT

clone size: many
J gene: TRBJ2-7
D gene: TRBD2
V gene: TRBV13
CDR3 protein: CASSLGSGGDEQYF
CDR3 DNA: TGTGCCAGCAGCTTAGGGTCGGGAGGGGACGAGCAGTACTTC

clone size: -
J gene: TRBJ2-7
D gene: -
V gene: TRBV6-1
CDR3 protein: CASSEAPYEQYF
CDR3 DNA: TGTGCCAGCTCCGAGGCCCCCTACGAGCAGTACTTC

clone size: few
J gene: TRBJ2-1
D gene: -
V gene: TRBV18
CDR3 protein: CASSPTLAGASYNEQFF
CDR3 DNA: TGTGCCAGCTCACCAACTCTAGCAGGTGCCTCCTACAATGAGCAGTTCTTC

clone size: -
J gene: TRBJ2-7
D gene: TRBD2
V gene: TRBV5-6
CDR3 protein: CASSYQPGLAGLEQYF
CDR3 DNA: TGTGCCAGCAGCTACCAACCGGGACTAGCGGGGCTGGAGCAGTACTTC

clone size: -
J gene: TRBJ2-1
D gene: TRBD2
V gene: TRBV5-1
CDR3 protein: CASSLGSGGNEQFF
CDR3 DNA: TGCGCCAGCAGCTTGGGGAGCGGGGGCAATGAGCAGTTCTTC

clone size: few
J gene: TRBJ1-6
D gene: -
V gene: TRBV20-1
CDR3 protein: CSAPAGHINSPLHF
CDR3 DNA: TGCAGTGCCCCCGCTGGGCACATCAATTCACCCCTCCACTTT

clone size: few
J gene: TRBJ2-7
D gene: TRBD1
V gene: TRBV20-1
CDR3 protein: CSARDQDRAASYEQYF
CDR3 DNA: TGCAGTGCTAGAGATCAGGACAGGGCCGCCTCCTACGAGCAGTACTTC

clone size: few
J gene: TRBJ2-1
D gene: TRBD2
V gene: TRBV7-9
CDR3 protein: CASSLPAGGSYNEQFF
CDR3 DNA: TGTGCCAGCAGCTTACCTGCGGGGGGTTCCTACAATGAGCAGTTCTTC

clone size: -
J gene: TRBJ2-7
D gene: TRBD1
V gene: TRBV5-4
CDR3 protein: CASSLVQGARIVYEQYF
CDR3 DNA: TGTGCCAGCAGCTTGGTCCAGGGGGCGCGTATAGTCTACGAGCAGTACTTC